A single sample gave rise to the 32 T cell receptor beta chains below, sequenced in a study of identical twins. TCRdb used MiXCR to reprocess the 5' RACE reads, holding one entry per CDR3 protein. The table has under 500,000 distinct CDR3 sequences, roughly an eighth seen once. This sample was shared with a second study, whose subject was yellow fever vaccine responses in identical twins.

Material: CD4+ T cells sorted from blood. Receptors originate from a woman between 18 and 29 years old in good health.

This clonotype was counted only a few times. This chain connects TRBV20-1 to TRBJ2-7; 8 nucleotides agree with TRBD2. The CDR3 is made up of 16 amino acids. Germline CDR1 DFQATT, CDR2 SNEGSKA (reference sequence). Trimming cost V 0 bases and J 4 bases; bases outside gene matches: 11. The CDR3 is CSARDGTRFGLYEQYF. DNA for the CDR3: TGCAGTGCTAGAGATGGGACTAGGTTTGGATTATACGAGCAGTACTTC.

This clonotype was seen a few times. V gene TRBV19 combines with J gene TRBJ2-5; maybe TRBD1 (5 bases). The germline V gene has CDR1 LNHDA and CDR2 SQIVND (reference sequence). There are 12 residues in the CDR3. Trimming left V 3 bases short and J 7 bases short, with 9 bases between. CDR3 protein: CASSMKGPTQYF. CDR3 sequence (DNA): TGTGCCAGTAGTATGAAGGGGCCGACCCAGTACTTC.

The table lists this clonotype with a few counts. The chain carries TRBV15 and TRBJ2-2, with D perhaps matching TRBD2 (6 bases). The length of the CDR3 is 14 residues. The ends were cut back, 4 bases at V and 6 bases at J, with 12 bases in the middle. Germline V CDR1 and CDR2: LNHNV, YYDKDF (reference sequence). CDR3: CATSTEREAGELFF. For the CDR3, the DNA is TGTGCCACCAGCACCGAAAGGGAGGCCGGGGAGCTGTTTTTT.

The CDR3 protein is CASSPPRGKLYNEQFF. CDR3 coding DNA: TGTGCCAGCAGCCCCCCCCGGGGCAAGCTCTACAATGAGCAGTTCTTC. This chain connects TRBV13 to TRBJ2-1, with D tentatively TRBD1 or TRBD2 (5 bases each). The V gene's germline CDR1 is PRHDT and CDR2 FYEKMQ (reference sequence). The CDR3 has 16 residues. Between the trimmed V and J ends, which lost 5 bases and 3 bases, there was a span of 17 bases. The full variable domain, in which reference TRBV13 and TRBJ2-1 provide the parts outside the CDR3, is AAGVIQSPRHLIKEKRETATLKCYPIPRHDTVYWYQQGPGQDPQFLISFYEKMQSDKGSIPDRFSAQQFSDYHSELNMSSLELGDSALYFCASSPPRGKLYNEQFFGPGTRLTVL.

The table lists this clonotype with a few counts. V and J are TRBV6-5 and TRBJ1-4; tentative D call: TRBD1 (6 bases). CDR3 length: 16 residues. Germline CDR1 reads MNHEY; CDR2 reads SVGAGI. Trimming pared 5 bases from V and 4 bases from J, leaving 17 bases between. The CDR3 DNA follows: TGTGCCAGCAGTACTACGTTGACAGGCCGTAATGAAAAACTGTTTTTT. Its protein product is CASSTTLTGRNEKLFF.

This clonotype was detected only a few times. This sequence joins TRBV19 and TRBJ2-1; TRBD2 aligns across 14 bases. Germline V lookup: CDR1 LNHDA, CDR2 SQIVND (reference sequence). V was clipped by 5 bases and J by 8 bases; unmatched bases: 5. The CDR3 loop spans 15 amino acids. CDR3 in amino acids: CASSLGTSGGYEQFF. Written as DNA, the CDR3 is TGTGCCAGTAGTCTTGGGACTAGCGGGGGATATGAGCAGTTCTTC.

The genes are TRBV6-4 and TRBJ2-3; D gene uncertain. The CDR3 runs 13 residues. The germline V gene has CDR1 MRHNA and CDR2 SNTAGT. V lost 4 bases and J lost 2, with 7 bases in between. The CDR3: CASSVTITDTQYF. As DNA, the CDR3 is TGTGCCAGCAGTGTGACAATCACAGATACGCAGTATTTT.

This clonotype was found many times. The V gene is TRBV28, the J gene TRBJ2-7; D unresolved. This CDR3 has 12 amino acids. Germline V gene lookup returns CDR1 MDHEN and CDR2 SYDVKM. V lost 5 bases, J lost 3 bases, and 8 bases lay in between. Here the CDR3 reads CASSGSYYEQYF. The CDR3 bases are TGTGCCAGCAGTGGTAGCTACTACGAGCAGTACTTC.

This clonotype occurred a few times. The chain is built from TRBV6-4 and TRBJ2-3; D unclear. The germline V gene has CDR1 MRHNA and CDR2 SNTAGT. Trimming left V 0 bases short and J 0 bases short, with 10 bases between. The CDR3 is made up of 16 amino acids. DNA for the CDR3: TGTGCCAGCAGTGACTCGGCTAGGGCCAGCACAGATACGCAGTATTTT. Its protein is CASSDSARASTDTQYF.

V gene TRBV30 combines with J gene TRBJ2-1; the D gene could be TRBD1 or TRBD2 (7 bases each). V shed 2 bases and J shed 4 bases, with 18 bases lying between them. Germline V gene data show CDR1 as GTSNPN and CDR2 as SVGIG (reference sequence). This CDR3 has 16 amino acids. CDR3 sequence reads: CAWSPSRGGFYNEQFF. The CDR3 region has the DNA TGTGCCTGGAGTCCTAGCAGGGGGGGGTTTTACAATGAGCAGTTCTTC.

V is TRBV9 and J is TRBJ2-1; 12 bases are a match to TRBD2. Trimming took 0 bases from V and 8 from J; bases not matched to a gene: 3. The germline V gene has CDR1 SGDLS and CDR2 YYNGEE. This CDR3 is 15 amino acids long. CDR3 loop: CASSVDRLAGDEQFF. The DNA for the CDR3 is TGTGCCAGCAGCGTAGATCGACTAGCGGGGGATGAGCAGTTCTTC. The variable domain in full, completed from reference TRBV9 and TRBJ2-1, reads DSGVTQTPKHLITATGQRVTLRCSPRSGDLSVYWYQQSLDQGLQFLIQYYNGEERAKGNILERFSAQQFPDLHSELNLSSLELGDSALYFCASSVDRLAGDEQFFGPGTRLTVL.

CDR3 nucleotides: TGCAGTGCTAACAGGAGAAACACAGATACGCAGTATTTT. Translated, it gives CSANRRNTDTQYF. The rearrangement links TRBV20-1 to TRBJ2-3, with TRBD1 as a possible D gene (5 bases). V was pared by 4 bases and J by 2 bases, with 10 bases between. The CDR3 spans 13 residues. Germline lookup yields CDR1 DFQATT and CDR2 SNEGSKA (reference sequence).

CDR3 bases: TGTGCCAGCAGCTTAGGGGGGGGTTTCTACGAGCAGTACTTC. This translates into CASSLGGGFYEQYF. The chain links TRBV7-2 to TRBJ2-7; TRBD2 matches 7 bases. This CDR3 has 14 residues. Germline loops: CDR1 SGHTA, CDR2 FQGNSA. The junction had 3 bases not matched to a gene; V was cut back by 1 base and J by 3 bases. The full variable domain, completed using reference TRBV7-2 and TRBJ2-7, is GAGVSQSPSNKVTEKGKDVELRCDPISGHTALYWYRQSLGQGLEFLIYFQGNSAPDKSGLPSDRFSAERTGGSVSTLTIQRTQQEDSAVYLCASSLGGGFYEQYFGPGTRLTVT.

The rearrangement links TRBV6-2 or TRBV6-3 to TRBJ1-1; 8 bases align to TRBD1. The CDR3 runs 16 residues. CDR1 MNHEY and CDR2 SVGEGT come from the germline V gene. Trimming removed 6 bases from V and 1 base from J; junction bases left unmatched: 10. This CDR3 is CASSLDRGDGNTEAFF. CDR3 bases: TGTGCCAGCAGCCTCGACAGGGGAGATGGGAACACTGAAGCTTTCTTT.

The rearrangement links TRBV7-2 to TRBJ2-1; D is ambiguous. Trimming took 3 bases from V and 2 from J, leaving 11 bases between them. Germline V gene sequence: CDR1 SGHTA, CDR2 FQGNSA. The CDR3 extends over 15 amino acids. CDR3 nucleotides: TGTGCCAGCAGCTTCGGGCTGGAGCCCTACAATGAGCAGTTCTTC. This encodes CASSFGLEPYNEQFF.

This clonotype was picked up a small number of times. The chain uses TRBV20-1 and TRBJ1-2; 9 bases match TRBD1. CDR1 DFQATT and CDR2 SNEGSKA come from the germline V gene (reference sequence). V shed 8 bases and J 6 bases; nucleotides not matched to a gene: 7. CDR3 length: 12 residues. CDR3: CSHTGGIHGYTF. As DNA, the CDR3 is TGCAGTCATACAGGGGGCATACATGGCTACACCTTC.

The chain links TRBV7-9 to TRBJ2-1, with TRBD2 matching 11 bases. The V gene's germline CDR1 is SEHNR and CDR2 FQNEAQ (reference sequence). This CDR3 spans 14 amino acids. V shed 6 bases and J 6 bases; nucleotides not matched to a gene: 4. The CDR3 coding sequence is TGTGCCAGCAGAGTAGCGGGAGGGGGCAATGAGCAGTTCTTC. Amino acids: CASRVAGGGNEQFF. Supplemented by reference TRBV7-9 and TRBJ2-1, the full variable domain reads DTGVSQNPRHKITKRGQNVTFRCDPISEHNRLYWYRQTLGQGPEFLTYFQNEAQLEKSRLLSDRFSAERPKGSFSTLEIQRTEQGDSAMYLCASRVAGGGNEQFFGPGTRLTVL.

J is TRBJ2-4 and V is TRBV7-2; TRBD1 aligns across 9 bases. Looked up from germline, CDR1 is SGHTA and CDR2 is FQGNSA. With 5 bases clipped from V and 8 bases from J, the junction kept 7 bases outside the gene matches. This CDR3 is 14 amino acids long. Written as DNA, the CDR3 is TGTGCCAGCAGCACAACAGGGGGCATAGACATTCAGTACTTC. It specifies CASSTTGGIDIQYF.

CDR3 residues: CASSLSAGGAHEQYF. CDR3 coding DNA: TGTGCCAGCAGTTTATCAGCGGGGGGGGCCCACGAGCAGTACTTC. The rearrangement links TRBV27 to TRBJ2-7; 10 positions match TRBD2. The J segment lost 5 bases and the V segment lost 0 bases, leaving 4 bases of the junction unmatched. The CDR3 length is 15 residues. Germline CDR1 MNHEY, CDR2 SMNVEV (reference sequence).

The V and J genes are TRBV7-9 and TRBJ2-7; TRBD2 agrees at 7 bases. The CDR3 consists of 12 residues. The germline CDR1 and CDR2 sequences are SEHNR and FQNEAQ (reference sequence). Losses at the gene ends were 5 bases for V and 5 bases for J; bases not matched to a gene: 3. CDR3 in DNA: TGTGCCAGCAGCCTCGGGACTAACGAGCAGTACTTC. Its translation: CASSLGTNEQYF.

This clonotype was counted between two and nine times. The V and J genes are TRBV12-3 or TRBV12-4 and TRBJ2-1; D gene unclear. The V and J ends lost 6 bases and 10 bases respectively, with 10 bases between them. The CDR3 loop spans 11 amino acids. CDR3 sequence reads: CASRLKGEQFF. The CDR3 DNA is TGTGCCAGCAGGTTGAAGGGAGAGCAGTTCTTC.

This clonotype was observed a few times. The chain combines TRBV6-1 with TRBJ2-5, with 7 bases aligning to TRBD1. CDR3 length: 15 amino acids. Germline V CDR1 and CDR2: MNHNS, SASEGT. The V gene end was trimmed by 6 bases and the J gene end by 4 bases; junction bases not matched to a gene: 11. CDR3 in DNA: TGTGCCAGCAGGAATGGACAGGCCAAGGGAGAGACCCAGTACTTC. Protein sequence: CASRNGQAKGETQYF.

This clonotype has only a few counts. This rearrangement joins TRBV10-3 to TRBJ1-2; D unclear. Germline V gives CDR1 ENHRY, CDR2 SYGVKD. V shed 6 bases and J shed 6 bases, with 14 bases lying between them. The CDR3 sequence is 13 residues long. The CDR3 DNA reads as TGTGCCATCAGCGTAACGGTCTCGGATGGCTACACCTTC. Amino acids: CAISVTVSDGYTF.

This chain connects TRBV3-1 to TRBJ2-1; the match to TRBD2 covers 7 bases. V lost 3 bases and J lost 3; bases outside the gene matches: 5. The germline V gene encodes CDR1 LGHDT and CDR2 YNNKEL (reference sequence). The CDR3 contains 15 residues. The CDR3: CASSQMSGIYNEQFF. The CDR3 DNA sequence: TGTGCCAGCAGCCAGATGAGCGGGATCTACAATGAGCAGTTCTTC.

Only a few counts were recorded for this clonotype. J is TRBJ2-2 and V is TRBV7-9, with 7 bases lining up with TRBD1. The CDR3 contains 14 residues. V was clipped by 3 bases and J by 6 bases; unmatched bases: 4. Germline lookup yields CDR1 SEHNR and CDR2 FQNEAQ (reference sequence). The CDR3 here is CASSFTGVPGELFF. The CDR3 nucleotides read TGTGCCAGCAGCTTTACAGGGGTCCCCGGGGAGCTGTTTTTT. Full variable domain (rest looked up from reference TRBV7-9 and TRBJ2-2): DTGVSQNPRHKITKRGQNVTFRCDPISEHNRLYWYRQTLGQGPEFLTYFQNEAQLEKSRLLSDRFSAERPKGSFSTLEIQRTEQGDSAMYLCASSFTGVPGELFFGEGSRLTVL.

The gene calls are TRBV4-1 and TRBJ2-1; TRBD2 matches at 7 bases. Germline V gene sequence: CDR1 MGHRA, CDR2 YSYEKL. The V gene end was trimmed by 2 bases and the J gene end by 5 bases; junction bases not matched to a gene: 6. The CDR3 is 15 amino acids. This CDR3 reads CASSQMASGHNEQFF. CDR3 DNA: TGCGCCAGCAGCCAAATGGCTAGCGGTCACAATGAGCAGTTCTTC.

This clonotype was counted between two and nine times. The chain joins TRBV2 to TRBJ2-7, with D possibly matching TRBD2 (6 bases). Germline CDR1 is SNHLY and CDR2 is FYNNEI. CDR3 size: 16 residues. Trimming took off 5 bases at V and 0 bases at J, with 17 bases between the two ends. CDR3 in amino acids: CASSTPSRGSSYEQYF. CDR3 DNA: TGTGCCAGCAGTACCCCTTCGCGGGGTAGCTCCTACGAGCAGTACTTC.

This clonotype was seen only a few times. CDR3 region: CASSYSGGSSYNEQFF. The DNA of the CDR3 is TGTGCCAGCAGTTACAGCGGGGGGAGCTCCTACAATGAGCAGTTCTTC. The V and J genes are TRBV6-5 and TRBJ2-1, with 9 bases identical to TRBD2. The germline V gene has CDR1 MNHEY and CDR2 SVGAGI. This CDR3 region has 16 residues. J gave up 0 bases and V 2 bases, and 2 bases lay outside the gene matches.

The rearrangement joins TRBV28 to TRBJ2-7; 8 bases agree with TRBD1. V lost 3 bases, J lost 5 bases, and 12 bases stayed unmatched. The V gene's germline CDR1 is MDHEN and CDR2 SYDVKM. CDR3 size: 16 residues. The CDR3 coding sequence is TGTGCCAGCAGTTTTGGGGCGGGACAGGTTTCCCACGAGCAGTACTTC. As protein: CASSFGAGQVSHEQYF.

This clonotype turned up a few times. The V gene is TRBV20-1, the J gene TRBJ2-2; unclear D gene. The V gene's germline CDR1 is DFQATT and CDR2 SNEGSKA (reference sequence). CDR3 size: 14 residues. V lost 5 bases, J lost 1 base, and 11 bases lay in between. The CDR3 loop reads CSAGLTGNTGELFF. For the CDR3, the DNA is TGCAGTGCTGGTTTAACCGGGAACACCGGGGAGCTGTTTTTT.

In its sample, this clonotype was seen a few times. The V and J genes are TRBV6-4 and TRBJ2-3; no clear D. This CDR3 is 14 amino acids long. Germline-derived CDR1 and CDR2 are MRHNA and SNTAGT. The V gene lost 3 bases and the J gene lost 2 bases, with 9 bases spanning the gap. The CDR3 bases are TGTGCCAGCAGTGAAGGGATCAACACAGATACGCAGTATTTT. It yields the protein CASSEGINTDTQYF.

This clonotype was seen only a few times. V is TRBV29-1 and J is TRBJ2-3, with 11 bases matching TRBD2. The V gene's germline CDR1 is SQVTM and CDR2 ANQGSEA. This CDR3 is 15 amino acids long. With V trimmed by 3 bases and J by 3 bases, 5 bases remained unmatched. DNA for the CDR3: TGCAGCGTTGAGTTAGCGGGGGGGCCGACAGATACGCAGTATTTT. Translating it yields CSVELAGGPTDTQYF.